The 5 T cell receptor beta chains presented below share a single source sample, sequenced in a study of T cells after yellow fever vaccination. TCRdb re-called the 5' RACE reads through MiXCR, storing one row per CDR3 protein. In the table there are about 340,000 distinct CDR3 sequences, around an eighth of which are singletons. The sequenced sample was CD4+ T cells sorted from PBMCs, obtained 15 days after the yellow fever booster vaccination. All receptors derive from a man younger than 35 who received the YFV17D yellow fever vaccine.

The V call is TRBV27, the J call TRBJ1-2; the D gene is possibly TRBD1 (5 bases). The CDR3 length is 13 residues. Per germline, CDR1 MNHEY and CDR2 SMNVEV (reference sequence). V lost 5 bases to trimming and J lost 4 bases, with 11 bases between them. CDR3 DNA sequence: TGTGCCAGCAGTAGGGACCGATTCTATGGCTACACCTTC. It encodes CASSRDRFYGYTF.

V and J are TRBV14 and TRBJ2-2; no firm D call. Germline CDR1 SGHDN, CDR2 FVKESK. The CDR3 length is 16 residues. Deletions cut 1 base from V and 7 bases from J, with 16 bases between. This chain's CDR3 is CASSQGASGWIGELFF. The CDR3 nucleotides read TGTGCCAGCAGCCAAGGCGCTTCGGGTTGGATCGGGGAGCTGTTTTTT.

The chain employs TRBV19 and TRBJ1-5; no clear D. This CDR3 has 13 amino acids. Germline CDR1 is LNHDA and CDR2 is SQIVND (reference sequence). Deletions cut 3 bases from V and 7 bases from J, with 10 bases between. This CDR3 reads CASSIAGKQPQHF. In DNA, the CDR3 is TGTGCCAGTAGTATTGCGGGGAAACAGCCCCAGCATTTT.

In nucleotides, the CDR3 is TGTGCCAGCAGCCAAGATAGGAACCAGACGAACACCGGGGAGCTGTTTTTT. It yields the protein CASSQDRNQTNTGELFF. The chain links TRBV4-2 to TRBJ2-2; D is unclear. Germline lookup yields CDR1 LGHNA and CDR2 YNFKEQ. The CDR3 has 17 amino acids. Trimming pared 0 bases from V and 0 bases from J, leaving 11 bases between.

This clonotype was found many times. J is TRBJ2-1 and V is TRBV5-1, with unresolved D. CDR3 length: 14 residues. Trimming took off 1 base at V and 4 bases at J, with 9 bases between the two ends. The germline gives CDR1 SGHRS, CDR2 YFSETQ. The CDR3 nucleotides read TGCGCCAGCAGCTTGCAGCTCACATACAATGAGCAGTTCTTC. Protein product: CASSLQLTYNEQFF.